This T cell receptor (beta chain) was sequenced in a study of identical twins. TCRdb passed the 5' RACE reads through MiXCR, listing each CDR3 protein once. The top ten clones hold more than 8.5% of a sample with about 240,000 distinct CDR3 sequences, about 11% of them seen once. Study results and caveats: Less excess twin sharing appeared in beta out-of-frame sequences.

A remark on this clonotype: What it recognizes is unknown.

The germline V gene has CDR1 SGHTA and CDR2 FQGNSA. CDR3 length: 14 residues. Trimming left V 3 bases short and J 2 bases short, with 10 bases between. The donors were all healthy and Caucasian. The receptor comes from a man aged 45 to 65 in good health. The gene calls are TRBV7-2 and TRBJ2-5, with a possible D match to TRBD2 (6 bases). The sample was memory T cells sorted from blood. The CDR3 DNA reads TGTGCCAGCAGCTTTCAGAGCGGGCAAGAGACCCAGTACTTC. Its protein is CASSFQSGQETQYF. Based on the CDR3 plus reference TRBV7-2 and TRBJ2-5, the full variable domain is GAGVSQSPSNKVTEKGKDVELRCDPISGHTALYWYRQSLGQGLEFLIYFQGNSAPDKSGLPSDRFSAERTGGSVSTLTIQRTQQEDSAVYLCASSFQSGQETQYFGPGTRLLVL.